The TCR beta chain described here comes from a study of response to subunit inactivated influenza vaccine. MiXCR, applied by TCRdb to the RT-PCR reads, yields one record per CDR3 protein. Of under 550,000 distinct CDR3 sequences in the sample, roughly 7.9% are singletons; the top ten hold around 12%. There are many counts of this clonotype. Its antigen is not known. Points from the study as a whole: Each seasonal influenza vaccination recruits few new T cells, the authors suggested.

The material sequenced was PBMCs from blood, taken about 24 months after vaccination. This receptor was taken from a man between 45 and 75 years old who received an inactivated influenza vaccine.

The CDR3, as DNA: TGCGCCAGCAGCCAAGGCAGTAGCGGGGGGGCCGATACGCAGTATTTT. Its translation is CASSQGSSGGADTQYF. The V gene is TRBV4-3, the J gene TRBJ2-3; 11 bases are a match to TRBD2. CDR3 length: 16 residues. CDR1 LGHNA and CDR2 YSLEER come from the germline V gene. With 1 base clipped from V and 6 bases from J, the junction kept 6 bases outside the gene matches.